This TCR beta chain was identified in a study of blood T cells in healthy people across ages. The authors ran a second PCR of about 6 to 12 cycles using a sample-barcoded 5' primer and a J-beta primer mix. TCRdb recomputed calls from the 5' RACE reads with MiXCR, one row per CDR3 protein. The repertoire consists of 650,000 or so distinct CDR3 sequences, with around 52% occurring once and the leading ten covering less than 15%. The V end lost 9 bases, the J end lost 2 bases, and 16 bases lay between the germline ends. The CDR3 extends over 14 amino acids. Caucasian, healthy and from Russia, the donors were aged between 6 and 90. Ten milliliters of peripheral blood were drawn from each donor. This clonotype was observed many times.

Sequences were obtained from blood. This sequence originates from a woman older than 75 in good health. V is TRBV12-3 or TRBV12-4 and J is TRBJ2-5; no definite D call. The CDR3 reads CASRRTSTQETQYF. CDR3 in DNA: TGTGCCAGTCGACGGACCTCAACACAAGAGACCCAGTACTTC.